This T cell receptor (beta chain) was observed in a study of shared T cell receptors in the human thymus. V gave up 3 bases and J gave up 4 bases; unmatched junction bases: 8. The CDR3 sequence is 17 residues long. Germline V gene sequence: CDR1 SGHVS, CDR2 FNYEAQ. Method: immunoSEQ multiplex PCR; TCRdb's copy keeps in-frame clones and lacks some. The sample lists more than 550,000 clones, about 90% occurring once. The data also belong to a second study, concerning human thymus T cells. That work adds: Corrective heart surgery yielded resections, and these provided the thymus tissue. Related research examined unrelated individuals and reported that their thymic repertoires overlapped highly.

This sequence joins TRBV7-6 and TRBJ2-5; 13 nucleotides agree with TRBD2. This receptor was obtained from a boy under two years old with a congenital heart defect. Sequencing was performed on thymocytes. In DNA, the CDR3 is TGTGCCAGCAGCTTGCAACCGGGACTAGCGGGATTAGAGACCCAGTACTTC. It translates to CASSLQPGLAGLETQYF.